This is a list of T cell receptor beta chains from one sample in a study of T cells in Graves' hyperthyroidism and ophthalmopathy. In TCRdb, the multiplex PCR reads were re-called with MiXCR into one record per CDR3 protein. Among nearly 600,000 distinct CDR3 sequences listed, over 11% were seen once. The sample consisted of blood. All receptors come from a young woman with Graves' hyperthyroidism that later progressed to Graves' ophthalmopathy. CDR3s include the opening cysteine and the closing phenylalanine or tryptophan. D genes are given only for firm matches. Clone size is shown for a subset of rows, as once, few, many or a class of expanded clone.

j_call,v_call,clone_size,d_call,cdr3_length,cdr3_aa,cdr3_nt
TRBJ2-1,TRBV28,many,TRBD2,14,CASSTSGLDNEQFF,TGTGCCAGCAGCACTTCAGGACTAGACAATGAGCAGTTCTTC
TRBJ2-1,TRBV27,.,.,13,CASSRGFGNEQFF,TGTGCCAGCAGTCGGGGGTTTGGGAATGAGCAGTTCTTC
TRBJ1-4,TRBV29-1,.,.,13,CSVSVQGDEKLFF,TGCAGCGTTTCGGTGCAGGGAGATGAAAAACTGTTTTTT
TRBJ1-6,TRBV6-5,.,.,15,CASSSGETYNSPLHF,TGTGCCAGCAGTTCAGGAGAAACCTATAATTCACCCCTCCACTTT
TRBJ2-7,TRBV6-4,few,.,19,CASSRSRLASTDPPYEQYF,TGTGCCAGCAGTCGCTCGCGGCTAGCGAGTACTGATCCTCCCTACGAGCAGTACTTC
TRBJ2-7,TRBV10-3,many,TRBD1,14,CAISPGTGVYEQYF,TGTGCCATCAGCCCCGGGACAGGGGTCTACGAGCAGTACTTC
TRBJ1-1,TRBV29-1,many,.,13,CSVEGTANTEAFF,TGCAGCGTTGAAGGGACAGCGAACACTGAAGCTTTCTTT
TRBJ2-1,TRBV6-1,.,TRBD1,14,CASSQLTGDYEQFF,TGTGCCAGCAGTCAACTGACAGGGGACTATGAGCAGTTCTTC
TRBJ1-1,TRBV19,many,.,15,CASSTGREGITEAFF,TGTGCCAGTAGTACGGGACGGGAGGGTATCACTGAAGCTTTCTTT
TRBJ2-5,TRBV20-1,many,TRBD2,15,CSARGLAGFQETQYF,TGCAGTGCTAGAGGACTAGCGGGCTTCCAAGAGACCCAGTACTTC
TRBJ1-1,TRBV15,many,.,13,CATSRKGLTEAFF,TGTGCCACCAGCAGGAAGGGACTCACTGAAGCTTTCTTT
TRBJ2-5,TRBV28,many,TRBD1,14,CASSGQGGIETQYF,TGTGCCAGCAGTGGACAGGGGGGGATCGAGACCCAGTACTTC
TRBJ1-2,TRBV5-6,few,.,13,CASSRDTGYGYTF,TGTGCCAGCAGCAGGGACACCGGCTATGGCTACACCTTC
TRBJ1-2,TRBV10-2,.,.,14,CASRVVEGDYGYTF,TGCGCCAGCAGGGTGGTGGAAGGGGACTATGGCTACACCTTC